The 29 T cell receptor beta chains below were found in one sample sequenced in a study of control samples from healthy donors and cancer patients. Some clones are missing from TCRdb's copy, which holds only in-frame ones; the method was immunoSEQ multiplex PCR. Among 150,000 or so clones listed, over 85% were seen once. The sequenced sample consisted of blood. These receptors originate from a man aged 18-30 years in good health.

The table lists this clone with a few counts. This chain uses TRBV9 with TRBJ1-1, with TRBD1 as a possible D gene (6 bases). The ends were cut back, 6 bases at V and 0 bases at J, with 18 bases in the middle. The CDR3 runs to 16 residues. The germline CDR1 and CDR2 sequences are SGDLS and YYNGEE. DNA for the CDR3: TGTGCCAGCACCGAGGGGGTCGTTGGCATGAACACTGAAGCTTTCTTT. This sequence encodes CASTEGVVGMNTEAFF.

The rearrangement uses TRBV30 and TRBJ1-4, with D perhaps TRBD1 (5 bases). This CDR3 has 14 amino acids. V was trimmed by 3 bases and J by 4 bases, leaving 12 bases between them. CDR1 and CDR2 from the germline V gene are GTSNPN and SVGIG (reference sequence). For the CDR3, the DNA is TGTGCCTGGAGCGTAGGGCAGGGTAATGAAAAACTGTTTTTT. Amino acid sequence: CAWSVGQGNEKLFF.

The chain combines TRBV27 with TRBJ1-2; D is uncertain. Germline-derived CDR1 and CDR2 are MNHEY and SMNVEV (reference sequence). The ends were cut back, 5 bases at V and 4 bases at J, with 8 bases in the middle. The CDR3 loop spans 12 amino acids. This CDR3 reads CASSKGRYGYTF. The CDR3 DNA is TGTGCCAGCAGTAAAGGGCGCTATGGCTACACCTTC.

CDR3 in DNA: TGTGCCAGCAGCTTAACGCGCAGAGAGAGCTCCTACGAGCAGTACTTC. Its translation is CASSLTRRESSYEQYF. This chain joins TRBV7-3 and TRBJ2-7; D gene unclear. Germline values: CDR1 SGHTA, CDR2 FQGTGA. Trimming took off 0 bases at V and 0 bases at J, with 12 bases between the two ends. The CDR3 is 16 residues long.

In its sample, this clone was seen a few times. The genes are TRBV18 and TRBJ1-4, with D perhaps TRBD1 (5 bases). The CDR3 is 15 residues long. V was cut by 4 bases and J by 8 bases, with 17 bases left in between. Germline V gives CDR1 KGHSH, CDR2 LQKENI. The CDR3 spells CASSHPQGSQEKLFF. CDR3 sequence (DNA): TGTGCCAGCTCACACCCTCAGGGATCTCAAGAAAAACTGTTTTTT.

V is TRBV11-3 and J is TRBJ2-1; D is unclear. V lost 1 base and J 6 bases, leaving 19 bases between the germline ends. The CDR3 sequence is 17 residues long. Germline V gene lookup returns CDR1 SGHNT and CDR2 YENEEA. The CDR3 loop reads CASSLVHSSEIANEQFF. The CDR3 DNA follows: TGTGCCAGCAGCTTAGTACACTCTAGTGAGATAGCCAATGAGCAGTTCTTC.

The V call is TRBV2, the J call TRBJ2-2; 9 bases are shared with TRBD2. The junction had 9 bases not matched to a gene; V was cut back by 7 bases and J by 6 bases. The CDR3 contains 15 residues. Germline V CDR1 and CDR2: SNHLY, FYNNEI. CDR3 nucleotides: TGTGCCAGCACAAGAGTAGCGGGAGAAGCCGGGGAGCTGTTTTTT. The encoded protein is CASTRVAGEAGELFF.

V and J are TRBV27 and TRBJ2-1; a weak D match, TRBD1 (5 bases). V gave up 3 bases and J gave up 1 base, with 16 bases separating them. The CDR3 extends over 17 amino acids. Germline assignment: CDR1 MNHEY and CDR2 SMNVEV (reference sequence). In nucleotides, the CDR3 is TGTGCCAGCAGTTTTGGGGAAGGACACCAGTCCTACAATGAGCAGTTCTTC. Its protein is CASSFGEGHQSYNEQFF.

The chain combines TRBV9 with TRBJ1-4; no definite D call. The CDR3 consists of 14 residues. Trimming removed 0 bases from V and 4 bases from J, with 7 bases in between. Germline CDR1 is SGDLS and CDR2 is YYNGEE. CDR3 protein: CASSVGPINEKLFF. CDR3 coding DNA: TGTGCCAGCAGCGTAGGGCCTATTAATGAAAAACTGTTTTTT.

The rearrangement uses TRBV19 and TRBJ1-1, with D perhaps TRBD1 (5 bases). The CDR3 sequence is 18 residues long. Trimming left V 2 bases short and J 1 base short, with 20 bases between. Germline CDR1 LNHDA, CDR2 SQIVND (reference sequence). CDR3 loop: CASSISTYRPGRNTEAFF. CDR3 DNA sequence: TGTGCCAGTAGTATATCTACATATCGGCCGGGACGGAACACTGAAGCTTTCTTT.

The chain recombines TRBV6-6 with TRBJ2-2; no reliable D call. Trimming took 2 bases from V and 6 from J, leaving 7 bases between them. CDR1 and CDR2 from the germline V gene are MNHNY and SVGAGI (reference sequence). This CDR3 comprises 13 residues. The CDR3 loop is CASSYIVPGELFF. CDR3 nucleotides: TGTGCCAGCAGTTACATAGTCCCCGGGGAGCTGTTTTTT.

In nucleotides, the CDR3 is TGTGCCAGCAGTACCGGACCGGGAAACACCATATATTTT. Amino acid sequence: CASSTGPGNTIYF. The rearrangement joins TRBV25-1 to TRBJ1-3; D remains unclear. CDR3 size: 13 residues. Germline assignment: CDR1 MGHDK and CDR2 SYGVNS. Trimming pared 5 bases from V and 4 bases from J, leaving 9 bases between.

The J gene is TRBJ2-1, the V gene TRBV4-1; D is undetermined. Trimming stripped 3 bases from V and 9 bases from J, with 9 bases between. The germline CDR1 and CDR2 sequences are MGHRA and YSYEKL. The CDR3 spans 12 residues. In DNA, the CDR3 is TGCGCCAGCAGCCAGACCAGAGTTGAGCAGTTCTTC. It specifies CASSQTRVEQFF.

CDR3 DNA: TGTGCCAGCAGCTTAACGGGAGGTGAGCAGTTCTTC. As protein: CASSLTGGEQFF. The chain links TRBV7-3 to TRBJ2-1, with D tentatively TRBD2 (6 bases). The V gene's germline CDR1 is SGHTA and CDR2 FQGTGA. Trimming shortened V by 0 bases and J by 9 bases, and 6 bases separated the two germline ends. The CDR3 runs to 12 residues.

This chain links TRBV27 with TRBJ2-1; D might be TRBD1 (6 bases). V lost 5 bases and J 6 bases, leaving 20 bases between the germline ends. The CDR3 runs 16 residues. CDR1 and CDR2 (germline): MNHEY, SMNVEV (reference sequence). The CDR3 DNA follows: TGTGCCAGCAGTCCCTTTTTGGGGGCCAAGGGCAATGAGCAGTTCTTC. Translating it yields CASSPFLGAKGNEQFF.

The chain combines TRBV19 with TRBJ2-7; D is perhaps TRBD2 (6 bases). CDR3 length: 14 residues. V lost 7 bases, J lost 2 bases, and 15 bases lay in between. The germline CDR1 and CDR2 sequences are LNHDA and SQIVND (reference sequence). CDR3 bases: TGTGCCAGTAAGCCCGGGACGGGGGCCTACGAGCAGTACTTC. Protein sequence: CASKPGTGAYEQYF.

CDR3 protein: CAISLGQGGRETQYF. The DNA for the CDR3 is TGTGCCATCAGCTTGGGACAGGGGGGTCGCGAGACCCAGTACTTC. J is TRBJ2-5 and V is TRBV10-3, with 11 bases matching TRBD1. Trimming took 6 bases from V and 5 from J; bases not matched to a gene: 8. This CDR3 region has 15 residues. Germline CDR1 reads ENHRY; CDR2 reads SYGVKD.

This clone has only one observation. The chain joins TRBV7-8 to TRBJ1-6; D ambiguous. The CDR3 spans 14 residues. Germline V gene data show CDR1 as SGHVS and CDR2 as FQNEAQ. V lost 1 base and J 9 bases, leaving 10 bases between the germline ends. This CDR3 reads CASSLEGSGSPLHF. The CDR3 DNA sequence: TGTGCCAGCAGCTTAGAAGGATCCGGTTCACCCCTCCACTTT.

The chain employs TRBV5-1 and TRBJ2-7; 7 nucleotides match TRBD1. V lost 0 bases and J lost 5; bases outside the gene matches: 8. Germline V CDR1 and CDR2: SGHRS, YFSETQ. The CDR3 totals 15 residues. The CDR3 is CASSLAGGGVHEQYF. DNA for the CDR3: TGCGCCAGCAGCTTGGCAGGGGGTGGTGTACACGAGCAGTACTTC.

The chain has TRBV28 and TRBJ1-5, with unresolved D. Germline V lookup: CDR1 MDHEN, CDR2 SYDVKM. CDR3 length: 17 residues. V dropped 5 bases and J dropped 3 bases, with 20 bases sitting between them. CDR3 bases: TGTGCCAGCAGTCCGGGAGGATGGGGAAGAGACAATCAGCCCCAGCATTTT. Translating gives CASSPGGWGRDNQPQHF.

This CDR3 is CASSLGTNEQFF. The CDR3 DNA reads TGTGCCAGCAGCCTAGGTACTAATGAGCAGTTCTTC. V usage is TRBV7-8 and J usage is TRBJ2-1; the D is unclear. Germline CDR1 is SGHVS and CDR2 is FQNEAQ. V dropped 5 bases and J dropped 7 bases, with 9 bases sitting between them. This CDR3 region has 12 residues.

This CDR3 is CASSQGAEVYKDYEQYF. The DNA for the CDR3 is TGTGCCAGCAGCCAAGGGGCAGAGGTCTATAAGGACTACGAGCAGTACTTC. The chain employs TRBV14 and TRBJ2-7; no reliable D call. Germline CDR1 SGHDN, CDR2 FVKESK. The CDR3 spans 17 residues. V lost 1 base to trimming and J lost 3 bases, with 19 bases between them.

The J gene is TRBJ2-7, the V gene TRBV30, with D possibly TRBD1 on 5 matching bases. The CDR3 is made up of 12 amino acids. Germline V gives CDR1 GTSNPN, CDR2 SVGIG (reference sequence). The DNA for the CDR3 is TGTGCGCTTGGGCAGGGCAACTACGAGCAGTACTTC. It codes for CALGQGNYEQYF.

A single count supports this clone. The rearrangement joins TRBV27 to TRBJ2-1; the D is unclear. The CDR3 runs 12 residues. Trimming stripped 0 bases from V and 9 bases from J, with 6 bases between. Germline loops: CDR1 MNHEY, CDR2 SMNVEV (reference sequence). As DNA, the CDR3 is TGTGCCAGCAGTTTATCTGACGGTGAGCAGTTCTTC. This codes for CASSLSDGEQFF.

V gene TRBV5-1 combines with J gene TRBJ1-4; possibly TRBD1 for D (5 bases). Germline assignment: CDR1 SGHRS and CDR2 YFSETQ. CDR3 length equals 14 residues. Trimming took 4 bases from V and 8 from J, leaving 15 bases between them. The CDR3 sequence is CASSASGSQEKLFF. The CDR3 DNA reads as TGCGCCAGCAGCGCTTCAGGGTCCCAAGAAAAACTGTTTTTT.

The chain is built from TRBV12-3 or TRBV12-4 and TRBJ1-4; no reliable D call. The CDR3 covers 13 residues. V was cut by 5 bases and J by 5 bases, with 9 bases left in between. As DNA, the CDR3 is TGTGCCAGCAGTCCCGGACGGAATGAAAAACTGTTTTTT. Translation gives CASSPGRNEKLFF.

This chain joins TRBV4-1 and TRBJ1-5; unclear D gene. The germline CDR1 and CDR2 sequences are MGHRA and YSYEKL. The CDR3 has 16 amino acids. V was shortened by 1 base and J by 1 base, with 11 bases between the two germline ends. The CDR3 spells CASSQVAWGSNQPQHF. DNA of the CDR3: TGCGCCAGCAGCCAAGTCGCGTGGGGAAGCAATCAGCCCCAGCATTTT.

This clone has only one observation. This chain connects TRBV6-5 to TRBJ1-5; D remains ambiguous. V lost 8 bases, J lost 9 bases, and 11 bases lay in between. Germline V gene data show CDR1 as MNHEY and CDR2 as SVGAGI. The CDR3 is made up of 11 amino acids. In nucleotides, the CDR3 is TGTGCCAGCGGCCCGAGTTCGCCCCAGCATTTT. Residues: CASGPSSPQHF.

CDR3 loop: CASSLESSGFYGYTF. DNA of the CDR3: TGCGCCAGCAGCTTGGAGTCGTCAGGATTCTATGGCTACACCTTC. The rearrangement joins TRBV5-1 to TRBJ1-2; D gene unclear. Germline CDR1 is SGHRS and CDR2 is YFSETQ. The CDR3 runs to 15 residues. V lost 0 bases to trimming and J lost 4 bases, with 13 bases between them. The full variable domain, in which reference TRBV5-1 and TRBJ1-2 provide the parts outside the CDR3, is KAGVTQTPRYLIKTRGQQVTLSCSPISGHRSVSWYQQTPGQGLQFLFEYFSETQRNKGNFPGRFSGRQFSNSRSEMNVSTLELGDSALYLCASSLESSGFYGYTFGSGTRLTVV.